The 26 T cell receptor beta chains reported below all come from one sample, sequenced in a study of blood T cell repertoires in COVID-19. Using immunoSEQ multiplex PCR, the repertoire was profiled, and TCRdb retains in-frame clones only, with some absent. In the table there are 150,000 or so clones, approximately 87% of which are singletons. The sample was peripheral blood. Every receptor here comes from a man older than 75 with acute or convalescent COVID-19.

The chain carries TRBV19 and TRBJ1-5; maybe TRBD1 (6 bases). Germline CDR1 LNHDA, CDR2 SQIVND (reference sequence). This CDR3 has 13 amino acids. V was shortened by 5 bases and J by 4 bases, with 9 bases between the two germline ends. CDR3 sequence: CASSFGQNQPQHF. The CDR3, as DNA: TGTGCCAGTAGTTTTGGACAGAATCAGCCCCAGCATTTT. The full variable domain, in which reference TRBV19 and TRBJ1-5 provide the parts outside the CDR3, is DGGITQSPKYLFRKEGQNVTLSCEQNLNHDAMYWYRQDPGQGLRLIYYSQIVNDFQKGDIAEGYSVSREKKESFPLTVTSAQKNPTAFYLCASSFGQNQPQHFGDGTRLSIL.

This clone appeared a single time. The rearrangement links TRBV5-4 to TRBJ2-2, with a tentative D call TRBD1 (7 bases). This CDR3 contains 16 residues. From germline, CDR1 is SGHNT and CDR2 YYREEE (reference sequence). V was cut by 1 base and J by 8 bases, with 18 bases left in between. The CDR3 reads CASSLTRGAAEGELFF. CDR3 nucleotides: TGTGCCAGCAGCTTGACCAGGGGGGCTGCCGAGGGGGAGCTGTTTTTT.

This sequence joins TRBV27 and TRBJ1-2; 7 bases map to TRBD1. The CDR3 runs to 13 residues. Per the germline V gene, CDR1 is MNHEY and CDR2 is SMNVEV (reference sequence). The J segment lost 6 bases and the V segment lost 5 bases, leaving 6 bases of the junction unmatched. CDR3 amino acids: CASSDRDGNGYTF. As DNA, the CDR3 is TGTGCCAGCAGTGACAGGGATGGCAATGGCTACACCTTC.

The chain links TRBV30 to TRBJ1-1, with 7 positions matching TRBD1. Germline assignment: CDR1 GTSNPN and CDR2 SVGIG (reference sequence). CDR3 length equals 14 residues. V lost 1 base, J lost 10 bases, and 12 bases stayed unmatched. For the CDR3, the DNA is TGTGCCTGGAGTGAGGACAGGCCGATCGGGGGAGCTTTCTTT. It yields the protein CAWSEDRPIGGAFF.

The chain couples TRBV4-2 to TRBJ2-2; D is possibly TRBD2 (5 bases). Germline-derived CDR1 and CDR2 are LGHNA and YNFKEQ. The CDR3 is made up of 14 amino acids. Trimming removed 0 bases at V and 4 bases at J, with 6 bases between. The CDR3 coding sequence is TGTGCCAGCAGCCAAGATACTAGCACCGGGGAGCTGTTTTTT. It yields the protein CASSQDTSTGELFF.

The chain carries TRBV4-1 and TRBJ2-5, with 8 bases aligning to TRBD2. V dropped 0 bases and J dropped 2; count of bases not matched to a gene: 5. The CDR3 contains 16 residues. Per germline, CDR1 MGHRA and CDR2 YSYEKL. CDR3 DNA sequence: TGCGCCAGCAGCCAAGATCGGGCTAGCGGGCAAGAGACCCAGTACTTC. It yields the protein CASSQDRASGQETQYF.

This chain joins TRBV30 and TRBJ2-3; 7 bases line up with TRBD2. With 0 bases clipped from V and 8 bases from J, the junction kept 8 bases outside the gene matches. CDR1 GTSNPN and CDR2 SVGIG come from the germline V gene (reference sequence). The CDR3 runs to 14 residues. CDR3 region: CAWSVRESGGTQYF. The CDR3 nucleotides are TGTGCCTGGAGTGTACGGGAGTCGGGGGGTACGCAGTATTTT. Full variable domain (missing parts from reference TRBV30 and TRBJ2-3): SQTIHQWPATLVQPVGSPLSLECTVEGTSNPNLYWYRQAAGRGLQLLFYSVGIGQISSEVPQNLSASRPQDRQFILSSKKLLLSDSGFYLCAWSVRESGGTQYFGPGTRLTVL.

V usage is TRBV3-1 (or the pseudogene TRBV3-2) and J usage is TRBJ2-1; 13 bases map to TRBD2. CDR3 length equals 15 residues. V dropped 4 bases and J dropped 5; count of bases not matched to a gene: 2. CDR1 is LGHDT, CDR2 YNNKEL, per germline (reference sequence). The CDR3 DNA is TGTGCCAGCAGCCGACTAGCGGGGGGCAACAATGAGCAGTTCTTC. Protein: CASSRLAGGNNEQFF.

This clone was detected only a few times. The genes are TRBV7-9 and TRBJ2-3, with D maybe TRBD2 (6 bases). The CDR3 has 15 residues. Trimming shortened V by 2 bases and J by 2 bases, and 11 bases separated the two germline ends. In germline, CDR1 is SEHNR, CDR2 FQNEAQ (reference sequence). CDR3 amino acids: CASSLRGGDTDTQYF. DNA for the CDR3: TGTGCCAGCAGCTTACGGGGCGGGGACACAGATACGCAGTATTTT. The full variable domain, completed using reference TRBV7-9 and TRBJ2-3, is DTGVSQNPRHKITKRGQNVTFRCDPISEHNRLYWYRQTLGQGPEFLTYFQNEAQLEKSRLLSDRFSAERPKGSFSTLEIQRTEQGDSAMYLCASSLRGGDTDTQYFGPGTRLTVL.

The chain uses TRBV6-2 or TRBV6-3 and TRBJ2-7, with TRBD2 matching 8 bases. The CDR3 length is 14 residues. The J segment lost 4 bases and the V segment lost 2 bases, leaving 4 bases of the junction unmatched. Germline CDR1 is MNHEY and CDR2 is SVGEGT. The CDR3 DNA reads TGTGCCAGCAGTTACGAGATAGCGGGGTACGAGCAGTACTTC. The encoded protein is CASSYEIAGYEQYF.

The chain couples TRBV20-1 to TRBJ2-7, with D perhaps matching TRBD1 (6 bases). Germline assignment: CDR1 DFQATT and CDR2 SNEGSKA (reference sequence). The CDR3 extends over 13 amino acids. V shed 3 bases and J shed 0 bases, with 9 bases lying between them. As DNA, the CDR3 is TGCAGTGCTAGTTGGGACAACTCCTACGAGCAGTACTTC. Protein sequence: CSASWDNSYEQYF.

This chain uses TRBV7-8 with TRBJ1-6; 9 positions match TRBD1. CDR1 SGHVS and CDR2 FQNEAQ come from the germline V gene. J was trimmed by 9 bases and V by 5 bases; bases with no gene match: 11. The CDR3 consists of 16 residues. In DNA, the CDR3 is TGTGCCAGCAGCCAACAGGGGGCGAACCAGGGTTCACCCCTCCACTTT. This sequence encodes CASSQQGANQGSPLHF.

The chain couples TRBV3-1 (or the pseudogene TRBV3-2) to TRBJ2-7, with a tentative D call TRBD2 (6 bases). Per the germline V gene, CDR1 is LGHDT and CDR2 is YNNKEL (reference sequence). V shed 1 base and J shed 2 bases, with 9 bases lying between them. The CDR3 has 14 residues. Here the CDR3 reads CASSQVPGAYEQYF. The CDR3 DNA is TGTGCCAGCAGCCAAGTACCGGGGGCCTACGAGCAGTACTTC.

The chain links TRBV18 to TRBJ2-6; no definite D call. Germline CDR1 is KGHSH and CDR2 is LQKENI. The CDR3 covers 14 residues. The V gene lost 3 bases and the J gene lost 4 bases, with 7 bases spanning the gap. In nucleotides, the CDR3 is TGTGCCAGCTCACCCGCGGCGGGGGCCAACGTCCTGACTTTC. It translates to CASSPAAGANVLTF. Variable domain in full (rest from reference TRBV18 and TRBJ2-6): NAGVMQNPRHLVRRRGQEARLRCSPMKGHSHVYWYRQLPEEGLKFMVYLQKENIIDESGMPKERFSAEFPKEGPSILRIQQVVRGDSAAYFCASSPAAGANVLTFGAGSRLTVL.

This chain joins TRBV5-1 and TRBJ2-5, with 9 bases fitting TRBD2. The CDR3 totals 17 residues. The germline V gene has CDR1 SGHRS and CDR2 YFSETQ. J was trimmed by 4 bases and V by 1 base; bases with no gene match: 11. The CDR3 reads CASSLPVGGGAGETQYF. DNA for the CDR3: TGCGCCAGCAGCTTGCCTGTTGGCGGGGGGGCCGGAGAGACCCAGTACTTC.

The V call is TRBV3-1 (or the pseudogene TRBV3-2), the J call TRBJ1-2; tentatively, D is TRBD1 (5 bases). Trimming took off 5 bases at V and 2 bases at J, with 9 bases between the two ends. This CDR3 has 13 amino acids. Germline-derived CDR1 and CDR2 are LGHDT and YNNKEL (reference sequence). This chain's CDR3 is CASSWTRNYGYTF. The CDR3 DNA reads TGTGCCAGCAGCTGGACACGAAACTATGGCTACACCTTC.

The V call is TRBV28, the J call TRBJ2-3; 16 positions agree with TRBD2. Germline CDR1 reads MDHEN; CDR2 reads SYDVKM. This CDR3 region has 18 residues. Trimming took 4 bases from V and 1 from J; bases not matched to a gene: 5. CDR3 region: CASSSPGLAGGGTDTQYF. CDR3 bases: TGTGCCAGCAGTTCCCCGGGACTAGCGGGGGGGGGCACAGATACGCAGTATTTT.

Written as DNA, the CDR3 is TGTGCCAGCAGCCAAGTAGCTCAGAGCTCCTACAATGAGCAGTTCTTC. Translating gives CASSQVAQSSYNEQFF. The V call is TRBV3-1 (or the pseudogene TRBV3-2), the J call TRBJ2-1; unclear D gene. The CDR3 sequence is 16 residues long. Trimming left V 1 base short and J 0 bases short, with 10 bases between. Germline V gene data show CDR1 as LGHDT and CDR2 as YNNKEL (reference sequence).

The chain uses TRBV12-3 or TRBV12-4 and TRBJ1-6, with TRBD1 as a possible D gene (5 bases). This CDR3 comprises 13 residues. V shed 5 bases and J shed 6 bases, with 8 bases lying between them. The chain's CDR3 is CASSQGSNSPLHF. For the CDR3, the DNA is TGTGCCAGCAGTCAGGGAAGTAATTCACCCCTCCACTTT.

The V call is TRBV3-1 (or the pseudogene TRBV3-2), the J call TRBJ2-2, with TRBD1 matching over 8 bases. V shed 3 bases, J shed 4 bases, and the junction held 4 bases outside the gene matches. Per the germline V gene, CDR1 is LGHDT and CDR2 is YNNKEL (reference sequence). This CDR3 comprises 15 residues. The CDR3 is CASSQGDRSTGELFF. CDR3 DNA sequence: TGTGCCAGCAGCCAGGGGGACAGGTCCACCGGGGAGCTGTTTTTT.

J is TRBJ2-2 and V is TRBV9, with 9 bases lining up with TRBD1. This CDR3 is built from 18 residues. The trim removed 4 bases at V and 2 bases at J, leaving 12 bases unmatched. Per germline, CDR1 SGDLS and CDR2 YYNGEE. CDR3 nucleotide sequence: TGTGCCAGCAGCTCCCACCTGGGACAGGGAGACAACACCGGGGAGCTGTTTTTT. It specifies CASSSHLGQGDNTGELFF. The full variable domain, completed using reference TRBV9 and TRBJ2-2, is DSGVTQTPKHLITATGQRVTLRCSPRSGDLSVYWYQQSLDQGLQFLIQYYNGEERAKGNILERFSAQQFPDLHSELNLSSLELGDSALYFCASSSHLGQGDNTGELFFGEGSRLTVL.

The V and J genes are TRBV30 and TRBJ1-2; 10 bases match TRBD1. J lost 4 bases, V lost 5 bases, and 10 bases had no gene match. CDR3 size: 15 residues. Germline CDR1 is GTSNPN and CDR2 is SVGIG (reference sequence). The CDR3 DNA sequence: TGTGCCTGGGTCATCCGGACAGGGGGAAGCTATGGCTACACCTTC. This encodes CAWVIRTGGSYGYTF.

The chain uses TRBV11-3 and TRBJ1-6, with TRBD1 matching 9 bases. Trimming at V came to 5 bases and at J to 9 bases, leaving 2 bases not matched to a gene. CDR3 length: 13 amino acids. The germline V gene has CDR1 SGHNT and CDR2 YENEEA. CDR3: CASSPGQGSPLHF. The CDR3 coding sequence is TGTGCCAGCAGCCCGGGACAGGGTTCACCCCTCCACTTT.

The chain joins TRBV19 to TRBJ1-4; no firm D call. V dropped 6 bases and J dropped 4 bases, with 12 bases sitting between them. The CDR3 spans 14 residues. Germline CDR1 and CDR2: LNHDA and SQIVND (reference sequence). The CDR3 region is CASRRGELNEKLFF. The CDR3 DNA sequence: TGTGCCAGTAGGCGCGGGGAGCTTAATGAAAAACTGTTTTTT.

J is TRBJ2-2 and V is TRBV5-1; 10 bases agree with TRBD2. Germline assignment: CDR1 SGHRS and CDR2 YFSETQ. J was trimmed by 2 bases and V by 4 bases; bases with no gene match: 8. CDR3 size: 17 residues. DNA of the CDR3: TGCGCCAGCAGCCTCGCTTTAGCGGGGGGCAACACCGGGGAGCTGTTTTTT. This translates into CASSLALAGGNTGELFF.

The chain couples TRBV9 to TRBJ2-5; D possibly corresponds to TRBD2 (5 bases). Germline loops: CDR1 SGDLS, CDR2 YYNGEE. This CDR3 is 14 amino acids long. Trimming shortened V by 3 bases and J by 3 bases, and 12 bases separated the two germline ends. This chain's CDR3 is CASSANTGKETQYF. In DNA, the CDR3 is TGTGCCAGCAGCGCAAATACGGGGAAAGAGACCCAGTACTTC.